The next 19 T cell receptor beta chains were all read from a single sample in a study of cytomegalovirus exposure and HLA in healthy donors. In the PCR, 60 Vbeta and 13 Jbeta primers were used. Measured with immunoSEQ multiplex PCR; TCRdb has only the in-frame clones, and not every one. Of under 200,000 clones listed, around three quarters are singletons. The sample consisted of PBMCs. These receptors were obtained from a woman aged 25 to 39 in good health and CMV-seronegative.

This clone was detected a few times. J is TRBJ2-2 and V is TRBV25-1; tentative D call: TRBD1 (5 bases). V was cut by 1 base and J by 1 base, with 10 bases left in between. The CDR3 length is 16 residues. Looked up from germline, CDR1 is MGHDK and CDR2 is SYGVNS. This CDR3 reads CASSEWGSMNTGELFF. The CDR3 DNA follows: TGTGCCAGCAGTGAATGGGGCAGTATGAACACCGGGGAGCTGTTTTTT.

V usage is TRBV5-6 and J usage is TRBJ2-7; D remains ambiguous. The CDR3 covers 12 residues. The ends were cut back, 0 bases at V and 3 bases at J, with 4 bases in the middle. Germline V CDR1 and CDR2: SGHDT, YYEEEE. In nucleotides, the CDR3 is TGTGCCAGCAGCTTGGGCTACTACGAGCAGTACTTC. As protein: CASSLGYYEQYF.

J is TRBJ1-1 and V is TRBV7-8; TRBD1 might be the D (6 bases). The length of the CDR3 is 17 residues. CDR1 SGHVS and CDR2 FQNEAQ come from the germline V gene. The V end lost 1 base, the J end lost 2 bases, and 17 bases lay between the germline ends. Here the CDR3 reads CASSLVLPGVLNTEAFF. In DNA, the CDR3 is TGTGCCAGCAGCTTAGTACTTCCAGGGGTCCTAAACACTGAAGCTTTCTTT.

This chain links TRBV11-2 with TRBJ2-5, with 11 bases fitting TRBD2. Germline CDR1 and CDR2: SGHAT and FQNNGV. This CDR3 is 17 amino acids long. The V gene end was trimmed by 5 bases and the J gene end by 5 bases; junction bases not matched to a gene: 13. The CDR3 nucleotides are TGTGCCAGCAGCCAAAGTATAATAGCGGGAGGGTTGGAGACCCAGTACTTC. This sequence encodes CASSQSIIAGGLETQYF.

The chain uses TRBV5-1 and TRBJ2-7, with 15 bases matching TRBD2. This CDR3 is 21 amino acids long. With V trimmed by 4 bases and J by 5 bases, 22 bases remained unmatched. In germline, CDR1 is SGHRS, CDR2 YFSETQ. The CDR3 coding sequence is TGCGCCAGCAGCCCTACCTCATCGGGACTAGCGGGAGGAGGTCAAACCCACGAGCAGTACTTC. It encodes CASSPTSSGLAGGGQTHEQYF.

This clone was counted between two and nine times. This rearrangement joins TRBV5-1 to TRBJ1-1; D not resolved. CDR1 is SGHRS, CDR2 YFSETQ, per germline. The CDR3 contains 13 residues. Trimming left V 4 bases short and J 1 base short, with 8 bases between. The CDR3 DNA reads TGCGCCAGCAGCCCCCAAGCGAACACTGAAGCTTTCTTT. As protein: CASSPQANTEAFF. The whole variable domain, remainder taken from reference TRBV5-1 and TRBJ1-1, is KAGVTQTPRYLIKTRGQQVTLSCSPISGHRSVSWYQQTPGQGLQFLFEYFSETQRNKGNFPGRFSGRQFSNSRSEMNVSTLELGDSALYLCASSPQANTEAFFGQGTRLTVV.

A word on this clone: The conserved phenylalanine or tryptophan normally closing the CDR3 is absent here, so this likely arose from a read error. The CDR3 here is CASSLDTYGYTS. Written as DNA, the CDR3 is TGTGCCAGCAGCTTAGACACCTATGGCTACACCTCC. The V call is TRBV5-5, the J call TRBJ1-2; D is uncertain. Trimming took 2 bases from V and 4 from J, leaving 6 bases between them. CDR1 and CDR2 (germline): SGHKS, YYEKEE (reference sequence). The CDR3 spans 12 residues.

The V gene is TRBV9, the J gene TRBJ2-5; 8 nucleotides match TRBD2. With 3 bases clipped from V and 4 bases from J, the junction kept 8 bases outside the gene matches. Per the germline V gene, CDR1 is SGDLS and CDR2 is YYNGEE. There are 15 residues in the CDR3. CDR3 nucleotides: TGTGCCAGCAGCGGATCCACGGGGGGGCTAGAGACCCAGTACTTC. It translates to CASSGSTGGLETQYF.

This rearrangement joins TRBV6-1 to TRBJ1-6; no definite D call. The V end was cut by 3 bases, the J end by 7 bases, with 4 bases between. CDR3 length: 12 residues. Germline CDR1 and CDR2: MNHNS and SASEGT. CDR3 residues: CASSDRNSPLHF. DNA of the CDR3: TGTGCCAGCAGTGATCGGAATTCACCCCTCCACTTT.

This clone occurred a few times. The chain has TRBV7-9 and TRBJ1-5; TRBD1 agrees at 10 bases. The trim removed 3 bases at V and 2 bases at J, leaving 7 bases unmatched. The germline V gene encodes CDR1 SEHNR and CDR2 FQNEAQ (reference sequence). The CDR3 contains 17 residues. Written as DNA, the CDR3 is TGTGCCAGCAGCTTGGGCGCTGGGACAGGGGGCAATCAGCCCCAGCATTTT. Translating it yields CASSLGAGTGGNQPQHF.

This clone has more than one count but fewer than ten. This chain connects TRBV5-6 to TRBJ1-4; no clear D gene. Germline V lookup: CDR1 SGHDT, CDR2 YYEEEE. The CDR3 spans 15 residues. The V and J ends lost 0 bases and 4 bases respectively, with 10 bases between them. The CDR3 DNA is TGTGCCAGCAGCTTGGCGGCAGACTATAATGAAAAACTGTTTTTT. Translating it yields CASSLAADYNEKLFF.

The V gene is TRBV19, the J gene TRBJ1-2; 7 bases map to TRBD1. The V gene end was trimmed by 5 bases and the J gene end by 4 bases; junction bases not matched to a gene: 13. The germline gives CDR1 LNHDA, CDR2 SQIVND (reference sequence). The CDR3 runs 16 residues. CDR3 in DNA: TGTGCCAGTAGTTCTGCAGGGGGAAGTCGGCTCTATGGCTACACCTTC. Residues: CASSSAGGSRLYGYTF.

The genes are TRBV19 and TRBJ2-1, with 12 bases lining up with TRBD2. Germline V gene sequence: CDR1 LNHDA, CDR2 SQIVND (reference sequence). There are 19 residues in the CDR3. V lost 5 bases, J lost 0 bases, and 11 bases stayed unmatched. The CDR3 loop is CASSPNPGLAGSSYNEQFF. CDR3 coding DNA: TGTGCCAGTAGTCCTAATCCGGGACTAGCGGGCAGCTCCTACAATGAGCAGTTCTTC.

The CDR3 DNA reads as TGTGCCAGCTCACCAGAGGCAGGGAAACCCTACGAGCAGTACTTC. Its protein product is CASSPEAGKPYEQYF. This chain connects TRBV18 to TRBJ2-7; a weak D match, TRBD1 (5 bases). CDR3 length: 15 residues. The germline V gene encodes CDR1 KGHSH and CDR2 LQKENI. V lost 2 bases to trimming and J lost 2 bases, with 13 bases between them. Complete variable domain (other parts from reference TRBV18 and TRBJ2-7): NAGVMQNPRHLVRRRGQEARLRCSPMKGHSHVYWYRQLPEEGLKFMVYLQKENIIDESGMPKERFSAEFPKEGPSILRIQQVVRGDSAAYFCASSPEAGKPYEQYFGPGTRLTVT.

The chain employs TRBV7-2 and TRBJ1-4, with TRBD1 matching 9 bases. The CDR3 has 15 amino acids. The ends lost 5 bases at V and 5 bases at J; junction bases unmatched: 6. Germline CDR1 SGHTA, CDR2 FQGNSA. This chain's CDR3 is CASSQRTGVNEKLFF. The CDR3 region has the DNA TGTGCCAGCAGCCAACGGACAGGGGTGAATGAAAAACTGTTTTTT.

This sequence joins TRBV7-3 and TRBJ2-7, with 9 bases fitting TRBD2. The CDR3 has 15 amino acids. The J segment lost 7 bases and the V segment lost 2 bases, leaving 9 bases of the junction unmatched. Germline values: CDR1 SGHTA, CDR2 FQGTGA. The DNA for the CDR3 is TGTGCCAGCAGCTTATCCGCGGGAGGGGTGTGGGAGCAGTACTTC. Translating it yields CASSLSAGGVWEQYF.

V and J are TRBV25-1 and TRBJ2-5; 11 nucleotides match TRBD2. V lost 8 bases, J lost 4 bases, and 3 bases stayed unmatched. The CDR3 is 13 residues long. Germline V gives CDR1 MGHDK, CDR2 SYGVNS. This CDR3 reads CASLAGGTETQYF. The CDR3 DNA sequence: TGTGCCAGCCTAGCGGGAGGTACAGAGACCCAGTACTTC.

The rearrangement links TRBV11-3 to TRBJ2-2; perhaps TRBD2 as D (5 bases). The V end was cut by 5 bases, the J end by 6 bases, with 10 bases between. In germline, CDR1 is SGHNT, CDR2 YENEEA. The CDR3 spans 13 residues. The DNA for the CDR3 is TGTGCCAGCAGCGGTACTAGAGCCGGGGAGCTGTTTTTT. Residues: CASSGTRAGELFF.

This sequence joins TRBV5-1 and TRBJ1-1; maybe TRBD1 (6 bases). Trimming left V 0 bases short and J 1 base short, with 10 bases between. The CDR3 runs to 15 residues. Germline lookup yields CDR1 SGHRS and CDR2 YFSETQ. The CDR3 protein is CASSLEGTSNTEAFF. In nucleotides, the CDR3 is TGCGCCAGCAGCTTGGAGGGGACATCGAACACTGAAGCTTTCTTT.